These 10 T cell receptor beta chains originate from one sample sequenced in a study of vaccination and CD4 T cells after COVID-19. At the Johns Hopkins FTIC core, DNA taken from cultured CD4+ T cells was sequenced by way of the Oncomine TCR Beta short-read assay. TCRdb re-analysed the PCR reads in MiXCR, keeping a single row per CDR3 protein. Of around 5,900 distinct CDR3 sequences listed, 70% to 80% are singletons. Treatment reported: approximately nine-day PBMC culture with coronavirus spike peptide pools or control peptides (ViraFEST assay). For these receptors, no antigen is known. Sequenced input: CD4+ T cells from blood, cultured in vitro. The receptor source for this set is a human donor who had recovered from COVID-19.

The chain employs TRBV6-1 and TRBJ1-5; D not resolved. CDR1 MNHNS and CDR2 SASEGT come from the germline V gene. The CDR3 totals 15 residues. V lost 4 bases and J 0 bases, leaving 10 bases between the germline ends. The CDR3 region is CASSGVAGSNQPQHF. DNA of the CDR3: TGTGCCAGCAGTGGGGTGGCGGGTAGCAATCAGCCCCAGCATTTT.

Turning to this clonotype: Possible read error: a much larger clone is one base away. The V and J genes are TRBV11-2 and TRBJ1-1; D unclear. Germline V lookup: CDR1 SGHAT, CDR2 FQNNGV. V lost 7 bases to trimming and J lost 12 bases, with 18 bases between them. The CDR3 has 12 amino acids. CDR3 sequence reads: CASNSGAPGTFF. The CDR3 DNA sequence: TGTGCCAGCAACTCCGGTGCGCCGGGGACTTTCTTT.

The chain carries TRBV7-8 and TRBJ1-1; D unresolved. The germline V gene encodes CDR1 SGHVS and CDR2 FQNEAQ. CDR3 size: 14 residues. Trimming stripped 5 bases from V and 4 bases from J, with 14 bases between. CDR3 nucleotides: TGTGCCAGCAGCCCCCACATCCTGCCCACTGAAGCTTTCTTT. Its protein product is CASSPHILPTEAFF.

Note on this clonotype: At one boundary the junction diverges from the germline segment, which might be a read error. V and J are TRBV27 and TRBJ2-3, with 7 bases aligning to TRBD1. CDR3 length: 15 residues. From germline, CDR1 is MNHEY and CDR2 SMNVEV (reference sequence). CDR3: CANSADRAYTDTQYF. CDR3 nucleotide sequence: TGTGCCAACAGTGCCGACAGGGCCTACACAGATACGCAGTATTTT.

This chain uses TRBV20-1 with TRBJ1-5, with TRBD1 matching 9 bases. The length of the CDR3 is 13 residues. Per germline, CDR1 DFQATT and CDR2 SNEGSKA (reference sequence). V shed 6 bases, J shed 7 bases, and the junction held 7 bases outside the gene matches. CDR3 in amino acids: CSARQGGGQPQHF. The CDR3 coding sequence is TGCAGTGCCAGACAGGGGGGTGGGCAGCCCCAGCATTTT.

This chain links TRBV28 with TRBJ2-7, with 11 bases matching TRBD1. The CDR3 contains 14 residues. The J segment lost 4 bases and the V segment lost 5 bases, leaving 4 bases of the junction unmatched. CDR1 and CDR2 (germline): MDHEN, SYDVKM. DNA for the CDR3: TGTGCCAGCAGTCCGGGACAGGGGGTGTACGAGCAGTACTTC. Amino acid sequence: CASSPGQGVYEQYF.

The chain combines TRBV27 with TRBJ1-2; D is possibly TRBD1 (6 bases). Germline lookup yields CDR1 MNHEY and CDR2 SMNVEV (reference sequence). CDR3 length: 14 amino acids. The germline V and J ends were trimmed by 6 bases and 1 base, with 12 bases remaining between them. Written as DNA, the CDR3 is TGTGCCAGCAGCTCCCCAGGGGATAACTATGGCTACACCTTC. Protein: CASSSPGDNYGYTF.

A single count supports this clonotype. The V call is TRBV4-1, the J call TRBJ1-4; D is uncertain. This CDR3 is 12 amino acids long. Between the trimmed V and J ends, which lost 4 bases and 7 bases, there was a span of 7 bases. Germline V lookup: CDR1 MGHRA, CDR2 YSYEKL. The DNA for the CDR3 is TGCGCCAGCAGCCTGCACGGTGAAAAACTGTTTTTT. Translating it yields CASSLHGEKLFF.

The chain carries TRBV20-1 and TRBJ2-5; D may be TRBD1 (7 bases). Trimming took off 2 bases at V and 4 bases at J, with 14 bases between the two ends. Germline loops: CDR1 DFQATT, CDR2 SNEGSKA (reference sequence). CDR3 length: 14 amino acids. The CDR3, as DNA: TGCAGTGCTAGACCCCGACAGGGAGGAGAGACCCAGTACTTC. Translating gives CSARPRQGGETQYF.

The chain carries TRBV10-1 and TRBJ1-5; perhaps TRBD1 as D (5 bases). The V gene lost 3 bases and the J gene lost 0 bases, with 15 bases spanning the gap. Germline V gene lookup returns CDR1 WNHNN and CDR2 SYGVQD (reference sequence). The CDR3 spans 17 residues. The CDR3 reads CASSDKVGGDSNQPQHF. The CDR3 DNA is TGCGCCAGCAGTGACAAGGTGGGGGGGGATAGCAATCAGCCCCAGCATTTT.